Following are 6 T cell receptor beta chains from one sample sequenced in a study of blood T cell repertoires in COVID-19. Sequencing was performed with immunoSEQ multiplex PCR; in TCRdb, only in-frame clones are kept and a portion is missing. The sample has 200,000 to 250,000 clones, 70% to 85% seen once; the top ten hold about 3.3%. The sequenced sample was PBMCs or T cells enriched from blood (not recorded which). Every receptor here comes from a woman aged 60-75 years who had recovered from COVID-19.

A word on this clone: The sample has other DNA sequences that encode this CDR3 too. CDR3 amino acids: CASSQATPSTDTQYF. The CDR3 DNA reads as TGTGCCAGCAGCCAAGCTACTCCTAGCACAGATACGCAGTATTTT. The V gene is TRBV3-1 (or the pseudogene TRBV3-2), the J gene TRBJ2-3; D is uncertain. This CDR3 spans 15 amino acids. V lost 1 base and J lost 0, with 8 bases in between. From germline, CDR1 is LGHDT and CDR2 YNNKEL (reference sequence).

The chain carries TRBV7-6 and TRBJ1-6, with 12 bases identical to TRBD1. Germline V gene data show CDR1 as SGHVS and CDR2 as FNYEAQ. The CDR3 spans 17 residues. After removal of 5 bases from V and 5 bases from J, the junction contained 7 bases not matched to a gene. The CDR3 nucleotides read TGTGCCAGCAGCCCGGGACAGGGGGCAAGAAATAATTCACCCCTCCACTTT. This sequence encodes CASSPGQGARNNSPLHF.

The chain is built from TRBV18 and TRBJ1-2, with 9 bases fitting TRBD1. After removal of 0 bases from V and 6 bases from J, the junction contained 8 bases not matched to a gene. Germline assignment: CDR1 KGHSH and CDR2 LQKENI. The CDR3 sequence is 16 residues long. The CDR3 is CASSPPSLGDRDGYTF. CDR3 in DNA: TGTGCCAGCTCACCACCATCATTGGGGGACAGGGATGGCTACACCTTC.

About this clone itself: This same CDR3 is encoded by further DNA sequences in the sample. This rearrangement joins TRBV12-3 or TRBV12-4 to TRBJ1-1; D not certain. This CDR3 comprises 13 residues. Trimming took off 5 bases at V and 2 bases at J, with 9 bases between the two ends. CDR3 loop: CASSLQVNTEAFF. The CDR3 nucleotides are TGTGCCAGCAGTCTGCAGGTAAACACTGAAGCTTTCTTT.

The table lists this clone with a few counts. The chain employs TRBV11-2 and TRBJ2-3; 8 bases match TRBD2. This CDR3 contains 14 residues. With V trimmed by 5 bases and J by 8 bases, 9 bases remained unmatched. The V gene's germline CDR1 is SGHAT and CDR2 FQNNGV. In nucleotides, the CDR3 is TGTGCCAGCAGCCTCGGGGGGGCCGTGGTTACGCAGTATTTT. Translation: CASSLGGAVVTQYF. Complete variable domain (other parts from reference TRBV11-2 and TRBJ2-3): EAGVAQSPRYKIIEKRQSVAFWCNPISGHATLYWYQQILGQGPKLLIQFQNNGVVDDSQLPKDRFSAERLKGVDSTLKIQPAKLEDSAVYLCASSLGGAVVTQYFGPGTRLTVL.

The J gene is TRBJ2-7, the V gene TRBV5-5, with TRBD2 identical over 10 bases. The germline V gene has CDR1 SGHKS and CDR2 YYEKEE (reference sequence). After removal of 4 bases from V and 3 bases from J, the junction contained 10 bases not matched to a gene. The CDR3 runs 16 residues. The CDR3 sequence is CASSPTGTSADYEQYF. CDR3 in DNA: TGTGCCAGCAGCCCAACCGGGACTAGCGCCGACTACGAGCAGTACTTC. Combining the CDR3 with reference TRBV5-5 and TRBJ2-7 gives the whole variable domain DAGVTQSPTHLIKTRGQQVTLRCSPISGHKSVSWYQQVLGQGPQFIFQYYEKEERGRGNFPDRFSARQFPNYSSELNVNALLLGDSALYLCASSPTGTSADYEQYFGPGTRLTVT.